This TCR beta chain appears in the sequencing data of a study of blood T cell repertoires in COVID-19. Study information: Spain, Italy and the United States supplied samples that represented acute and convalescent COVID-19.

Original methodology: Amplification of reference gene primers provided the estimated nucleated cell counts. This table comes from immunoSEQ multiplex PCR, and its TCRdb copy is limited to in-frame clones, with some not included. V, J and clone size were drawn from that table, and D and trimming were deduced from the DNA. The profile shows some 80,000 clones, 65% to 80% of them singletons. Trimming left V 4 bases short and J 5 bases short, with 17 bases between. The CDR3 is made up of 15 amino acids. Per the germline V gene, CDR1 is MNHEY and CDR2 is SVGAGI. The sequenced sample consisted of peripheral blood. The clonotype was recovered from an elderly woman with active or convalescent COVID-19. This sequence joins TRBV6-5 and TRBJ2-5; D perhaps matches TRBD1 (5 bases). The CDR3 nucleotides read TGTGCCAGCAGTTTGGGGCGAACGGTTTTTGAGACCCAGTACTTC. Translation: CASSLGRTVFETQYF.